Given below is one TCR beta chain in context. What this receptor recognizes is not known. Base qualities are not recorded, but no much larger clone differs from it by a single base. The data were obtained in a study of blood T cell repertoires in COVID-19 (dated by TCRdb to 2020 to 2021). About the investigation overall: Collaborator samples came from the United States, Italy and Spain and covered acute and convalescent phases of COVID-19. The samples were drawn from two sources: the first 160 participants of the ongoing ImmuneRACE study, and about 1,300 subjects contributed by 6 global collaborators. Deeply sampled blood TCRbeta repertoires from subjects exposed to, actively infected with, or recovered from COVID-19 were included in the dataset. A de-identified subject ID, COVID-19 status, age in years and sex were almost always included in the sample metadata. Where available, HLA class I and class II types were taken from metadata supplied by the sample provider and were not determined by assay-based typing. The repertoires were released in a freely available public database meant as a resource for research on the immune response to SARS-CoV-2. The prospective study material was composed of cDNA or gDNA derived from T cells, B-cell-depleted T cells, or PBMCs. The full study reports these points: Clinical and demographic metadata were provided uncurated, with the amount varying by source and participant.

TCRbeta CDR3 regions were amplified from genomic DNA using the immunoSEQ Assay, a bias-controlled multiplex PCR. Under the source paper's analysis protocol: The number of nucleated cells in each sample was estimated by amplification of reference gene primers within the assay. To quantify the absolute abundance of each unique TCRbeta CDR3 rearrangement, sequence reads were collapsed and filtered. For each sample, productive Simpson clonality was calculated as the square root of Simpson's diversity index over productive rearrangements. Held by TCRdb, this immuneACCESS table contains in-frame sequences only and omits some clones. Under half of the omission traces to an unresolved V gene where checked; the cause of the rest is unknown. That table supplies the V and J calls and clone size; D and trimming were determined from the DNA. In this sample the table shows about 150,000 clones, around 87% of which occur a single time. Jointly, the top ten make up less than 5% of the sample.

Participants in the prospective study were aged about 18 to 95 years, lived in 20 to 25 United States geographic areas, and enrolled through a virtual design. In the prospective study, cohorts were assigned on the basis of participant-reported clinical history obtained from a screening survey and a study questionnaire. A participant counted as exposed if, within 2 weeks of entering the study, that participant had been in contact with someone who had a PCR-confirmed or clinician-diagnosed COVID-19 case. Mobile phlebotomists in the prospective study collected whole blood, serum and a nasopharyngeal or oropharyngeal swab from every participant. Additional blood draws and questionnaires over an approximately 2-month period could optionally be provided by prospective study participants. Before DNA extraction, prospective study blood samples were shipped either frozen or at room temperature. Input material: PBMCs or T cells enriched from blood (not recorded which). The clonotype originates from a woman aged 35 to 49 who had been exposed to COVID-19.

The CDR3 region reads CASSTGGAGYGYTF. Read as DNA, the sequence is TGTGCCAGCAGCACAGGGGGCGCAGGCTATGGCTACACCTTC. This chain joins TRBV5-8 to TRBJ1-2, and 9 junction bases match TRBD1. The CDR3 starts with the cysteine, ends with the phenylalanine, and has 14 residues. CDR3 DNA is the only sequence kept; it has 42 bases, read in frame from the first base. The germline V and J ends show losses of 4 bases and 4 bases respectively, and no gene match explains 5 bases of the junction. CDR1 and CDR2, per the germline V gene, are SGHTS and YDEGEE.